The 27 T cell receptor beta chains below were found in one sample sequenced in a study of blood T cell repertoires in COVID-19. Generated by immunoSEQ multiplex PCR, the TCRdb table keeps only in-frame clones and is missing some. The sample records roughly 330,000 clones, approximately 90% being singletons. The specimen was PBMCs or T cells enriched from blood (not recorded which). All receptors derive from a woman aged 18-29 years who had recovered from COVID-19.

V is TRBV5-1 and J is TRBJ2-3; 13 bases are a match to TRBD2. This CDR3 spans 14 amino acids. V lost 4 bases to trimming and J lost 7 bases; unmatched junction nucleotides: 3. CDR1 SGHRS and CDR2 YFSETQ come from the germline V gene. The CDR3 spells CASSPGTSGNTQYF. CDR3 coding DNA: TGCGCCAGCAGCCCCGGGACTAGCGGGAATACGCAGTATTTT.

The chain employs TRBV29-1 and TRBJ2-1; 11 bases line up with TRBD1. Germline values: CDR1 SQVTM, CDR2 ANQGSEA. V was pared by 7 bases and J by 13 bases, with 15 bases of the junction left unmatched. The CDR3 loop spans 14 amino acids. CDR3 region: CSARGQGAVSSQFF. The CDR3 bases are TGCAGCGCCCGAGGACAGGGGGCTGTAAGTTCACAGTTCTTC.

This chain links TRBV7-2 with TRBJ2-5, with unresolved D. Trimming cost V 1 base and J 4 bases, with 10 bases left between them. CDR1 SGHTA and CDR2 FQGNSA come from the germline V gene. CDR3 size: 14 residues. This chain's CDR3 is CASSLDGSGETQYF. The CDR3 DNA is TGTGCCAGCAGCTTAGATGGTTCAGGAGAGACCCAGTACTTC.

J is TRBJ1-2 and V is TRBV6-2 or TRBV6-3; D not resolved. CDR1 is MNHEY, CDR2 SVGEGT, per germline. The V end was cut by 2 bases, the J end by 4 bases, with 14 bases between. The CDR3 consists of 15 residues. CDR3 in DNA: TGTGCCAGCAGTTACCCCCCACAGTGGGCCTATGGCTACACCTTC. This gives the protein CASSYPPQWAYGYTF.

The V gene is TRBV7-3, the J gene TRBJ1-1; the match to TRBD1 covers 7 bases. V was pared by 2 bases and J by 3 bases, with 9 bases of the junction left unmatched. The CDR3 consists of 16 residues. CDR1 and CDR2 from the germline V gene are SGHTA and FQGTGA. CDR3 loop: CASSLSAGGIYTEAFF. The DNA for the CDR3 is TGTGCCAGCAGCTTATCAGCAGGGGGGATTTACACTGAAGCTTTCTTT.

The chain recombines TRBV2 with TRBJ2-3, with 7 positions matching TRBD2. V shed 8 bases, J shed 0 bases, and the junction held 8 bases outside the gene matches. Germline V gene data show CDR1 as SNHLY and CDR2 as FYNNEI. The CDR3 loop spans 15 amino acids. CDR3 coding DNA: TGTGCCAGCGGCGGGGGAGTAACTAGCACAGATACGCAGTATTTT. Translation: CASGGGVTSTDTQYF.

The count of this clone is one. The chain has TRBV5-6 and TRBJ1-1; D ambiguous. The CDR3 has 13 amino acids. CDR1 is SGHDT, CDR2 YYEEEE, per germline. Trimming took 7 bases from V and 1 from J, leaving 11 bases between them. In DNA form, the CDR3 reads TGTGCCAGCGCGCCGTCGGGGAACACTGAAGCTTTCTTT. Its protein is CASAPSGNTEAFF.

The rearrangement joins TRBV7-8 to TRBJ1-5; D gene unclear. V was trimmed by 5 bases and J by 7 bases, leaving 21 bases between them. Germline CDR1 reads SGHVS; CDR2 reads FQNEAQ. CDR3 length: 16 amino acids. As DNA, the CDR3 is TGTGCCAGCAGCGGAGTGGAGGGCCCATCTAAACAGCCCCAGCATTTT. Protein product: CASSGVEGPSKQPQHF.

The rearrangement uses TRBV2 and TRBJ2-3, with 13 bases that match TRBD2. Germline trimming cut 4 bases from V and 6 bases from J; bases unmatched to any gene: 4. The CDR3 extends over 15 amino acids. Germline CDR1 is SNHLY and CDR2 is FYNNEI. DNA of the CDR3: TGTGCCAGCAGTGCGCAGACTAGCGGGGGGGATACGCAGTATTTT. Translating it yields CASSAQTSGGDTQYF. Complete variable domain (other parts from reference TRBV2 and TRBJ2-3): EPEVTQTPSHQVTQMGQEVILRCVPISNHLYFYWYRQILGQKVEFLVSFYNNEISEKSEIFDDQFSVERPDGSNFTLKIRSTKLEDSAMYFCASSAQTSGGDTQYFGPGTRLTVL.

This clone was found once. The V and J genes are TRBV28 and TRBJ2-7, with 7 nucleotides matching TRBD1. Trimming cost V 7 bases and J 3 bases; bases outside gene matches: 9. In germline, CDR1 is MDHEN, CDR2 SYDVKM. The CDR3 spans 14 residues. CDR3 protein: CASTYSTGSYEQYF. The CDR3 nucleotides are TGTGCCAGCACCTACTCGACAGGGAGCTACGAGCAGTACTTC.

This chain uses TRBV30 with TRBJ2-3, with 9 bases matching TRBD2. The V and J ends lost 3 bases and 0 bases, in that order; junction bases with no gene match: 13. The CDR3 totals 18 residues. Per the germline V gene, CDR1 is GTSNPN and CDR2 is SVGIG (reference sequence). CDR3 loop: CAWRRAGGFFVSTDTQYF. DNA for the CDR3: TGTGCCTGGAGACGAGCGGGGGGCTTCTTCGTCAGCACAGATACGCAGTATTTT.

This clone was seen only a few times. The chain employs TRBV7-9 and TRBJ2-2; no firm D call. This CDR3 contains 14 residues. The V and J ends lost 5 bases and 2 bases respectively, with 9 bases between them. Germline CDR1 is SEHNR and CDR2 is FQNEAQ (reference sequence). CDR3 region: CASSLYPNTGELFF. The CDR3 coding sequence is TGTGCCAGCAGCCTCTACCCAAACACCGGGGAGCTGTTTTTT.

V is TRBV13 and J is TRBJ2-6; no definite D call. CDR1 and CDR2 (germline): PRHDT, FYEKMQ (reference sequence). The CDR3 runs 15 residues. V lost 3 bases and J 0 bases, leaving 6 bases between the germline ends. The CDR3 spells CASSFMRSGANVLTF. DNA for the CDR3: TGTGCCAGCAGCTTTATGCGCTCTGGGGCCAACGTCCTGACTTTC.

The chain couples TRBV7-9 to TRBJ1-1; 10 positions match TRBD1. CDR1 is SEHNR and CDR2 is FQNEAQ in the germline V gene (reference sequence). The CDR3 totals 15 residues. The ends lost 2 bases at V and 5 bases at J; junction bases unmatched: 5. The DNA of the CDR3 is TGTGCCAGCAGCTTACCGACAGGGGGCGTAACTGAAGCTTTCTTT. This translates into CASSLPTGGVTEAFF. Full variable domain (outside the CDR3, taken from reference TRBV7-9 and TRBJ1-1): DTGVSQNPRHKITKRGQNVTFRCDPISEHNRLYWYRQTLGQGPEFLTYFQNEAQLEKSRLLSDRFSAERPKGSFSTLEIQRTEQGDSAMYLCASSLPTGGVTEAFFGQGTRLTVV.

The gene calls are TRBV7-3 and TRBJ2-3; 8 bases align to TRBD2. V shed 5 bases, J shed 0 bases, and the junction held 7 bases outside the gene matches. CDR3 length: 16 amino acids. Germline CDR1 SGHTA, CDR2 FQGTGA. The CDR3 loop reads CASSPLAGLSTDTQYF. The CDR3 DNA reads TGTGCCAGCAGCCCTTTAGCGGGACTTAGCACAGATACGCAGTATTTT.

The CDR3 coding sequence is TGTGCCAGCAGCGATCGAGGTACTGAAGCTTTCTTT. It yields the protein CASSDRGTEAFF. The chain joins TRBV9 to TRBJ1-1; no reliable D call. The V gene lost 3 bases and the J gene lost 5 bases, with 8 bases spanning the gap. Germline assignment: CDR1 SGDLS and CDR2 YYNGEE. The CDR3 runs 12 residues.

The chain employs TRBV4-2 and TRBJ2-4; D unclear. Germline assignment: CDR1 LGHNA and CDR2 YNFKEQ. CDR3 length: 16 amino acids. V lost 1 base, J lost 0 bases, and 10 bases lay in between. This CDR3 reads CASSQVQMLAKNIQYF. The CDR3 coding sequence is TGTGCCAGCAGCCAAGTACAGATGTTAGCCAAAAACATTCAGTACTTC.

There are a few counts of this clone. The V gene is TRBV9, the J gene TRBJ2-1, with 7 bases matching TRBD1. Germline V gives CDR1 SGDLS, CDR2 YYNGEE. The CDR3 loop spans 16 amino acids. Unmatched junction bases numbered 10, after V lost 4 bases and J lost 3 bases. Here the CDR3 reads CASSPGVDRLYNEQFF. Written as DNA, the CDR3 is TGTGCCAGCAGCCCAGGAGTGGACAGGCTCTACAATGAGCAGTTCTTC.

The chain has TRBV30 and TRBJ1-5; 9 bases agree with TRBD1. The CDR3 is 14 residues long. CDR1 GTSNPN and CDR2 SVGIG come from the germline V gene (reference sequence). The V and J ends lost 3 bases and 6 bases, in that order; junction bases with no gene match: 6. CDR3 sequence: CAWSPGTGSQPQHF. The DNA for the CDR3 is TGTGCCTGGAGCCCCGGGACAGGGAGTCAGCCCCAGCATTTT.

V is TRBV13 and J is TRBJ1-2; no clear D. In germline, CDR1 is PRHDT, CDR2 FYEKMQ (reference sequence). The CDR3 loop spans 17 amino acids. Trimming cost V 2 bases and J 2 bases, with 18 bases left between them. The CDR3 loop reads CASSLSRIWTGNYGYTF. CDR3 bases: TGTGCCAGCAGCTTAAGCCGCATTTGGACGGGGAACTATGGCTACACCTTC.

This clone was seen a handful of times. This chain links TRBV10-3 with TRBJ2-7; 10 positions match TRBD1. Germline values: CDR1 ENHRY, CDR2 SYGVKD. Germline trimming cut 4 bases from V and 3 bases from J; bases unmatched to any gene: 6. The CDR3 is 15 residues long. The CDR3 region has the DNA TGTGCCATCAGTGGACAGGGGGCGCGCGTCTACGAGCAGTACTTC. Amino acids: CAISGQGARVYEQYF.

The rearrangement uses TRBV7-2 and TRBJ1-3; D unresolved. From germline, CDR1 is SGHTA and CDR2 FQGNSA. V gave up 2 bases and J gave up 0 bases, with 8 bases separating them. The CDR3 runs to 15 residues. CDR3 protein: CASSLNQFSGNTIYF. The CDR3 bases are TGTGCCAGCAGCTTAAACCAGTTCTCTGGAAACACCATATATTTT.

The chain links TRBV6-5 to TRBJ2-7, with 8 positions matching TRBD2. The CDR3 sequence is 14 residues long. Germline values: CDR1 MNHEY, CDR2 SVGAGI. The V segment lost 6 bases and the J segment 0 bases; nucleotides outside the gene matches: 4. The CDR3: CASRRGAPSYEQYF. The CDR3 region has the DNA TGTGCCAGCAGGCGGGGGGCCCCCTCCTACGAGCAGTACTTC.

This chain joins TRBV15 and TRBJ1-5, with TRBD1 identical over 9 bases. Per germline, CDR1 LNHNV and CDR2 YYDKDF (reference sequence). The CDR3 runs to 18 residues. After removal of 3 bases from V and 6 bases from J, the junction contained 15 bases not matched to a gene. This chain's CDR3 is CATSREVPGTGYGQPQHF. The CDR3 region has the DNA TGTGCCACCAGCAGGGAAGTACCCGGGACAGGGTACGGTCAGCCCCAGCATTTT.

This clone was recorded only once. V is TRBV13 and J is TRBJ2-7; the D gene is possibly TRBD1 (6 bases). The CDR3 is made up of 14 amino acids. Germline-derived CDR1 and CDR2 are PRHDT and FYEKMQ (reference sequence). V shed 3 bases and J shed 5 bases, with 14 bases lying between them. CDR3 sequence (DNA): TGTGCCAGCAGCTTTGGGGCAGGGGCCCACGAGCAGTACTTC. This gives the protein CASSFGAGAHEQYF.

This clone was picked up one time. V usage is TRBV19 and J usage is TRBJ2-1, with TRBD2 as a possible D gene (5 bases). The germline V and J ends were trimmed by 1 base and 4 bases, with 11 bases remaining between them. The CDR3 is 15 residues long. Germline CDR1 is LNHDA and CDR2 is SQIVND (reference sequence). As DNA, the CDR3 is TGTGCCAGTAGTATAGCAATAGCGCCGTACAATGAGCAGTTCTTC. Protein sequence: CASSIAIAPYNEQFF.

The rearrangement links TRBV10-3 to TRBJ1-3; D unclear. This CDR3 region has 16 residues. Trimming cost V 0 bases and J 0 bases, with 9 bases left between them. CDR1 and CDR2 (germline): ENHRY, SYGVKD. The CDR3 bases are TGTGCCATCAGTGAGTCGGTCATGAGCTCTGGAAACACCATATATTTT. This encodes CAISESVMSSGNTIYF.